The 9 T cell receptor beta chains listed next were all sequenced from one sample in a study of blood T cell repertoires in COVID-19. This table comes from immunoSEQ multiplex PCR, and its TCRdb copy is limited to in-frame clones, with some not included. This sample has approximately 37,000 clones; over 80% occur once, and the top ten carry more than 7%. The sample was peripheral blood. The receptors were sampled from a woman between 70 and 85 years old with acute or convalescent COVID-19.

The V gene is TRBV5-4, the J gene TRBJ2-2; 11 positions match TRBD2. Trimming cost V 5 bases and J 3 bases; bases outside gene matches: 3. The germline V gene encodes CDR1 SGHNT and CDR2 YYREEE (reference sequence). This CDR3 is 15 amino acids long. CDR3 DNA sequence: TGTGCCAGCAGACTAGCGGGGGCCGACACCGGGGAGCTGTTTTTT. As protein: CASRLAGADTGELFF.

This sequence joins TRBV19 and TRBJ1-2, with 11 positions matching TRBD1. After removal of 6 bases from V and 4 bases from J, the junction contained 16 bases not matched to a gene. CDR3 length equals 18 residues. CDR1 is LNHDA and CDR2 is SQIVND in the germline V gene (reference sequence). The DNA for the CDR3 is TGTGCCAGTAGCCTAGGGACCGGACAGGGGGCACCAATCTATGGCTACACCTTC. Translation: CASSLGTGQGAPIYGYTF.

The genes are TRBV19 and TRBJ2-1; 7 nucleotides match TRBD1. Germline V gives CDR1 LNHDA, CDR2 SQIVND (reference sequence). The trim removed 2 bases at V and 8 bases at J, leaving 6 bases unmatched. This CDR3 region has 14 residues. The DNA for the CDR3 is TGTGCCAGTAGTATACAGGGGGTGTATTATGAGCAGTTCTTC. Protein product: CASSIQGVYYEQFF.

V and J are TRBV7-2 and TRBJ2-7; 11 positions match TRBD2. Trimming cost V 3 bases and J 4 bases; bases outside gene matches: 2. Germline values: CDR1 SGHTA, CDR2 FQGNSA. This CDR3 has 14 residues. The CDR3 region has the DNA TGTGCCAGCAGCTTGACTAGCGGGGCTTACGAGCAGTACGTC. Protein sequence: CASSLTSGAYEQYV.

This chain joins TRBV7-8 and TRBJ2-1; 8 bases are a match to TRBD2. V was clipped by 6 bases and J by 3 bases; unmatched bases: 10. Germline loops: CDR1 SGHVS, CDR2 FQNEAQ. This CDR3 comprises 16 residues. The CDR3 sequence is CASSFLGTSGYNEQFF. CDR3 DNA sequence: TGTGCCAGCAGTTTCCTCGGCACTAGCGGCTACAATGAGCAGTTCTTC.

On this clone itself: The junction departs from the called germline gene at one end, perhaps through a read error. This chain joins TRBV24-1 and TRBJ2-2; tentative D call: TRBD2 (6 bases). Germline values: CDR1 KGHDR, CDR2 SFDVKD. The CDR3 covers 14 residues. CDR3 DNA sequence: TGTGCCACCAGTGATGGGGGGAGTACCGAGGAGCTGTTTTTT. Translation gives CATSDGGSTEELFF.

The chain links TRBV11-1 to TRBJ2-3; 7 bases are a match to TRBD2. V lost 1 base, J lost 2 bases, and 6 bases stayed unmatched. CDR3 length: 16 residues. CDR1 is SGHAT and CDR2 is FQDESV in the germline V gene (reference sequence). In DNA form, the CDR3 reads TGTGCCAGCAGCTTAGGGCTAGCGGAGTCCACAGATACGCAGTATTTT. Protein sequence: CASSLGLAESTDTQYF.

The chain joins TRBV4-3 to TRBJ2-4; no firm D call. The CDR3 spans 14 residues. Germline assignment: CDR1 LGHNA and CDR2 YSLEER. V gave up 2 bases and J gave up 0 bases, with 5 bases separating them. The CDR3 spells CASSQTVAKNIQYF. In nucleotides, the CDR3 is TGCGCCAGCAGCCAAACGGTAGCCAAAAACATTCAGTACTTC.

This chain connects TRBV5-1 to TRBJ1-1; D perhaps matches TRBD1 (5 bases). The V end lost 0 bases, the J end lost 1 base, and 7 bases lay between the germline ends. Germline CDR1 and CDR2: SGHRS and YFSETQ. The CDR3 is 14 residues long. This CDR3 is CASSLAGGNTEAFF. CDR3 coding DNA: TGCGCCAGCAGCTTGGCCGGGGGGAACACTGAAGCTTTCTTT.